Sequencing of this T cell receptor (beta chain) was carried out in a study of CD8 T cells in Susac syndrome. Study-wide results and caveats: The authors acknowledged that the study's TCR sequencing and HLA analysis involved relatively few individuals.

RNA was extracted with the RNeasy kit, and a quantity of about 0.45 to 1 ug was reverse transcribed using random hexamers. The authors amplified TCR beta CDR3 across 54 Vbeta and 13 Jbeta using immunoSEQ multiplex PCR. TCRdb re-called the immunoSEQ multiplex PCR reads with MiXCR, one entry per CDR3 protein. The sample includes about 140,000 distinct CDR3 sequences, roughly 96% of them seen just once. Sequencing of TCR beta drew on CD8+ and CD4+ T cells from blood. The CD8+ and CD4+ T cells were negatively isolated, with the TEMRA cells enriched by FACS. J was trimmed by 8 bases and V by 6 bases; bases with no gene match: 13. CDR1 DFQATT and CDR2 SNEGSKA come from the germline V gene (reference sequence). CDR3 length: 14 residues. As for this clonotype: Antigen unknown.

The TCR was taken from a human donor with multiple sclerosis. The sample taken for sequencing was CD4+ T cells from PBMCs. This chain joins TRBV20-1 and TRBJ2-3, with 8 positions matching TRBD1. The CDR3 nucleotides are TGCAGTGCCAAGCTACAGGGGGTGATGGGTACGCAGTATTTT. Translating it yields CSAKLQGVMGTQYF.